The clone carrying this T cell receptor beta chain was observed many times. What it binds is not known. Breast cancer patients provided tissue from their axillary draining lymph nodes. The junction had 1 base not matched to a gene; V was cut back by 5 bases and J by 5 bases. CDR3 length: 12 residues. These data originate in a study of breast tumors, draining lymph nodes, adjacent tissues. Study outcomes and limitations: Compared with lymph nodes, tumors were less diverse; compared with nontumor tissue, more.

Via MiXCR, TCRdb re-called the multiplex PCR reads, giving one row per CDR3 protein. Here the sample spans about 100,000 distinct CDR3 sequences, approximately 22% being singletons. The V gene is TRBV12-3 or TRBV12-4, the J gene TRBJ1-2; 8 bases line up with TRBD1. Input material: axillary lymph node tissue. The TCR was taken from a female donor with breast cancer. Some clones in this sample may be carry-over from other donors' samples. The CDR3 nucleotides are TGTGCCAGCAGTCGGACAGGGTATGGCTACACCTTC. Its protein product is CASSRTGYGYTF.